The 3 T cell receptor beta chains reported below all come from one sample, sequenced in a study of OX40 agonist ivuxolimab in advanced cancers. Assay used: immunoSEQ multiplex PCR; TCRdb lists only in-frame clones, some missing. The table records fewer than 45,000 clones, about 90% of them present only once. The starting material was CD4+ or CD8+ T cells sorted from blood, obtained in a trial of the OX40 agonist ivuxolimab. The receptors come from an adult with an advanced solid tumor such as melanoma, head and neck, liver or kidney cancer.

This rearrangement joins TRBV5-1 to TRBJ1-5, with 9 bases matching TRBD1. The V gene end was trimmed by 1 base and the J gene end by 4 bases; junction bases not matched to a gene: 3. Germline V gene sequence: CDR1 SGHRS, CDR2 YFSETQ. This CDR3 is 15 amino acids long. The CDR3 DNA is TGCGCCAGCAGCTTGTCCGGGACAGGGAATCAGCCCCAGCATTTT. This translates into CASSLSGTGNQPQHF.

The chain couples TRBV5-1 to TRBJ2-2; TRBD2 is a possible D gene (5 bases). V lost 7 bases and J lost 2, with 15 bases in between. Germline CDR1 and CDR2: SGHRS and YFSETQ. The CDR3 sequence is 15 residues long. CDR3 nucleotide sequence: TGCGCCAGCTCATTCGGGGTCACTAACACCGGGGAGCTGTTTTTT. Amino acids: CASSFGVTNTGELFF.

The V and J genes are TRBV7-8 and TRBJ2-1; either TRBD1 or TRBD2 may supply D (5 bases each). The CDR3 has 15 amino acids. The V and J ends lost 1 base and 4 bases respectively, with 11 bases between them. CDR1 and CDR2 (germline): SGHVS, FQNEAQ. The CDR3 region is CASSLGGSLYNEQFF. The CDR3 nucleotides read TGTGCCAGCAGCTTAGGGGGGAGCCTGTACAATGAGCAGTTCTTC.